The 12 T cell receptor beta chains below were found in one sample sequenced in a study of cytomegalovirus exposure and HLA in healthy donors. Clones were sequenced by immunoSEQ multiplex PCR, and TCRdb holds only the in-frame ones, with some missing. The data show around 200,000 clones, around 81% seen once. Sequencing was carried out using PBMCs. The source of these receptors is a woman between 18 and 29 years old in good health and CMV-seropositive.

In DNA, the CDR3 is TGTGCCAGTGGGACTAGCGGGGGTGTCGAGCAGTACTTC. Protein sequence: CASGTSGGVEQYF. The chain has TRBV19 and TRBJ2-7, with 14 positions matching TRBD2. J lost 6 bases, V lost 8 bases, and 3 bases had no gene match. The CDR3 has 13 amino acids. Germline CDR1 is LNHDA and CDR2 is SQIVND (reference sequence).

This clone has only one observation. The chain recombines TRBV2 with TRBJ2-3; D call uncertain. Germline V gene data show CDR1 as SNHLY and CDR2 as FYNNEI. The CDR3 runs 14 residues. With 9 bases removed from V and 0 bases from J, the gap between germline ends came to 13 bases. The CDR3 is CARRTAASTDTQYF. DNA for the CDR3: TGTGCCAGACGAACAGCAGCTAGCACAGATACGCAGTATTTT.

This clone was observed many times. The chain combines TRBV9 with TRBJ2-2; D perhaps matches TRBD2 (6 bases). The CDR3 runs to 14 residues. Trimming cost V 3 bases and J 5 bases, with 11 bases left between them. The germline CDR1 and CDR2 sequences are SGDLS and YYNGEE. CDR3 bases: TGTGCCAGCAGCGGCGTGGCGGGGACCGGGGAGCTGTTTTTT. Translation: CASSGVAGTGELFF.

This chain connects TRBV6-5 to TRBJ2-5, with D possibly matching TRBD2 (6 bases). The V gene's germline CDR1 is MNHEY and CDR2 SVGAGI. V lost 2 bases and J lost 1, with 11 bases in between. The CDR3 contains 15 residues. CDR3 residues: CASSYGGGTQETQYF. In nucleotides, the CDR3 is TGTGCCAGCAGTTACGGAGGCGGGACCCAAGAGACCCAGTACTTC.

CDR3 loop: CASSPRPLSSYEQYF. In DNA, the CDR3 is TGCGCCAGCAGCCCCCGCCCCCTGAGCTCCTACGAGCAGTACTTC. This chain links TRBV5-1 with TRBJ2-7; no reliable D call. The CDR3 runs 15 residues. Germline CDR1 reads SGHRS; CDR2 reads YFSETQ. Trimming cost V 4 bases and J 0 bases, with 14 bases left between them.

The chain carries TRBV7-9 and TRBJ1-2, with D perhaps TRBD1 (5 bases). Germline V gene lookup returns CDR1 SEHNR and CDR2 FQNEAQ (reference sequence). This CDR3 spans 14 amino acids. V was shortened by 7 bases and J by 6 bases, with 18 bases between the two germline ends. The CDR3 DNA is TGTGCCAGCACGGCGGGACCGCGAGGGGATGGCTACACCTTC. It codes for CASTAGPRGDGYTF.

The chain is built from TRBV9 and TRBJ2-7, with 8 positions matching TRBD2. The CDR3 has 15 amino acids. Germline CDR1 and CDR2: SGDLS and YYNGEE. V was pared by 0 bases and J by 2 bases, with 4 bases of the junction left unmatched. The CDR3 is CASSVGNSGAYEQYF. CDR3 sequence (DNA): TGTGCCAGCAGCGTAGGTAATAGCGGGGCCTACGAGCAGTACTTC.

The sample holds one count of this clone. This chain uses TRBV5-1 with TRBJ1-6, with D maybe TRBD1 (6 bases). V was pared by 8 bases and J by 7 bases, with 22 bases between. CDR1 is SGHRS, CDR2 YFSETQ, per germline. There are 16 residues in the CDR3. Written as DNA, the CDR3 is TGCGCCAGTTCTCCATCCGGGGGGCAGGGGAATTCACCCCTCCACTTT. Residues: CASSPSGGQGNSPLHF.

The chain is built from TRBV2 and TRBJ2-1; D might be TRBD1 (5 bases). The CDR3 consists of 15 residues. Trimming shortened V by 7 bases and J by 9 bases, and 22 bases separated the two germline ends. Germline CDR1 reads SNHLY; CDR2 reads FYNNEI. CDR3 in DNA: TGTGCCAGCACAACCACAAGGGGCAGGACGGGTGAGCAGTTCTTC. Its protein product is CASTTTRGRTGEQFF.

The chain links TRBV5-1 to TRBJ2-1; 9 bases are shared with TRBD1. Germline V CDR1 and CDR2: SGHRS, YFSETQ. The CDR3 contains 15 residues. V shed 0 bases and J 6 bases; nucleotides not matched to a gene: 4. This CDR3 reads CASSLDGQGINEQFF. Written as DNA, the CDR3 is TGCGCCAGCAGCTTGGATGGACAGGGGATCAATGAGCAGTTCTTC. Looking up the rest from reference TRBV5-1 and TRBJ2-1 gives the full variable domain: KAGVTQTPRYLIKTRGQQVTLSCSPISGHRSVSWYQQTPGQGLQFLFEYFSETQRNKGNFPGRFSGRQFSNSRSEMNVSTLELGDSALYLCASSLDGQGINEQFFGPGTRLTVL.

V and J are TRBV6-1 and TRBJ2-1, with a possible D match to TRBD1 (6 bases). This CDR3 has 14 residues. Trimming took 5 bases from V and 3 from J, leaving 11 bases between them. Germline assignment: CDR1 MNHNS and CDR2 SASEGT. CDR3 nucleotides: TGTGCCAGCAGTAACCGGGACAACTACAATGAGCAGTTCTTC. This translates into CASSNRDNYNEQFF.

The chain recombines TRBV4-1 with TRBJ2-7, with 7 nucleotides matching TRBD1. The germline CDR1 and CDR2 sequences are MGHRA and YSYEKL. The CDR3 is 14 residues long. With V trimmed by 2 bases and J by 3 bases, 4 bases remained unmatched. In DNA, the CDR3 is TGCGCCAGCAGCCAACCGGGACAGAGCTACGAGCAGTACTTC. This gives the protein CASSQPGQSYEQYF.